The clone carrying this T cell receptor beta chain was seen ten or more times. This sample is part of a study of neurological immune-mediated disorders. One entry per CDR3 protein, called by TCRdb with MiXCR from the 5' RACE reads. The sample has about 70,000 distinct CDR3 sequences, about 5.1% seen once; the top ten hold 2% to 2.5%. Trimming pared 6 bases from V and 0 bases from J, leaving 11 bases between. The CDR3 has 14 amino acids. The specimen sequenced was PBMCs. The sequence was obtained from a woman aged 70-85 years with multiple sclerosis. The chain uses TRBV12-3 or TRBV12-4 and TRBJ1-1, with D unclear. CDR3 bases: TGTGCCAGCAGACTACAAGACTTGAACACTGAAGCTTTCTTT. This encodes CASRLQDLNTEAFF.